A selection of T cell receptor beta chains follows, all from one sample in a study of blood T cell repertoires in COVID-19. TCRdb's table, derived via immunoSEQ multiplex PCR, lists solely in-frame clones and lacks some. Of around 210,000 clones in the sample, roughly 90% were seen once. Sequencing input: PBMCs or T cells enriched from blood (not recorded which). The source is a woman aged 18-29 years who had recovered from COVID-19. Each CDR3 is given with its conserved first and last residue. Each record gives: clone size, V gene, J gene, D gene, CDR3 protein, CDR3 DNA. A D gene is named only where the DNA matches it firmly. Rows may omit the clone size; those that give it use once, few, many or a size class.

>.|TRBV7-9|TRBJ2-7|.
CASSLEARGPYEQYF
TGTGCCAGCAGCTTAGAGGCCAGGGGACCCTACGAGCAGTACTTC
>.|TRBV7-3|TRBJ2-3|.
CASSFSGPTDTQYF
TGTGCCAGCAGCTTCAGCGGGCCCACAGATACGCAGTATTTT
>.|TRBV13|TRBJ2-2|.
CASSLDRVSNTGELFF
TGTGCCAGCAGCTTAGACAGGGTTTCGAACACCGGGGAGCTGTTTTTT
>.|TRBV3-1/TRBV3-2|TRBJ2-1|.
CASSQDGTSGYNEQFF
TGTGCCAGCAGCCAAGACGGGACTTCCGGATACAATGAGCAGTTCTTC
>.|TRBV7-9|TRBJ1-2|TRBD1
CASSLGGDRGPDGYTF
TGTGCCAGCAGCTTAGGCGGGGACAGGGGGCCGGATGGCTACACCTTC
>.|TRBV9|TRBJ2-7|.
CASSYQGGDEQYF
TGTGCCAGCAGCTATCAAGGCGGGGACGAGCAGTACTTC
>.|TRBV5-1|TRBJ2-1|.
CASSPPGTANNEQFF
TGCGCCAGCAGCCCCCCCGGGACTGCTAACAATGAGCAGTTCTTC
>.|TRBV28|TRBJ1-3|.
CASSLTHRLDTIYF
TGTGCCAGCAGTTTAACCCATCGACTAGACACCATATATTTT
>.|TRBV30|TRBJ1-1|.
CAWSATGNTEAFF
TGTGCCTGGAGCGCGACAGGGAACACTGAAGCTTTCTTT
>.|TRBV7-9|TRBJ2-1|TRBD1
CASSKGTGVYNEQFF
TGTGCCAGCAGCAAAGGGACAGGCGTTTACAATGAGCAGTTCTTC
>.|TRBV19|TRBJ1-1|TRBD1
CASSPDREVTEAFF
TGTGCCAGTAGTCCAGACAGGGAAGTCACTGAAGCTTTCTTT
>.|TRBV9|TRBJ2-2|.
CASTDSRGNTGELFF
TGTGCCAGCACCGACTCGCGGGGGAACACCGGGGAGCTGTTTTTT
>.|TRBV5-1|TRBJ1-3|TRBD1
CASSARPHYIQGGTGNTIYF
TGCGCCAGCAGCGCAAGGCCGCACTATATACAGGGGGGCACTGGAAACACCATATATTTT
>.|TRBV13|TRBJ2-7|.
CASSRWTDFAYEQYF
TGTGCCAGCAGCCGATGGACAGACTTTGCCTACGAGCAGTACTTC
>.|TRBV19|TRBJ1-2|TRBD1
CASRTGTGDGYTF
TGTGCCAGTAGGACCGGGACAGGGGACGGCTACACCTTC
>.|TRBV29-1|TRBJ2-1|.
CSVGSRYEQFF
TGCAGCGTTGGCTCCCGGTATGAGCAGTTCTTC
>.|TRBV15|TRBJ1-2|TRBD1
CATSSQPGTGLGDGYTF
TGTGCCACCAGCAGCCAACCCGGGACAGGGTTAGGGGATGGCTACACCTTC
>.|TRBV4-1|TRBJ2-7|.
CASSQDWAVGHSYEQYF
TGCGCCAGCAGCCAAGATTGGGCGGTGGGGCACTCCTACGAGCAGTACTTC
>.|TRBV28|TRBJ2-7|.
CASTRTDRYYEQYF
TGTGCCAGCACCCGAACGGACAGATACTACGAGCAGTACTTC
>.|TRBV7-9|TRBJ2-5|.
CASSVTGNQETQYF
TGTGCCAGCAGCGTTACAGGTAACCAAGAGACCCAGTACTTC
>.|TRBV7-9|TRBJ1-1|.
CASSLEMTEAFF
TGTGCCAGCAGCTTGGAGATGACTGAAGCTTTCTTT
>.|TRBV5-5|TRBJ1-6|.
CASSPLGEYNSPLHF
TGTGCCAGCAGCCCTCTCGGTGAATATAATTCACCCCTCCACTTT
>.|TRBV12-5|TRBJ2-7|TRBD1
CARPGTGVSYEQYF
TGTGCTAGGCCTGGGACAGGGGTTTCCTACGAGCAGTACTTC
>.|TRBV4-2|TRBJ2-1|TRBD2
CASSTIAGGPHSSYNEQFF
TGTGCCAGCAGCACCATAGCGGGGGGGCCTCACAGCTCCTACAATGAGCAGTTCTTC
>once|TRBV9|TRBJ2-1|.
CASSVGVLARWGEQFF
TGTGCCAGCAGCGTAGGGGTCCTGGCACGCTGGGGCGAGCAGTTCTTC
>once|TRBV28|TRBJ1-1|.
CASSLWGRGHTEAFF
TGTGCCAGCAGTTTATGGGGCAGGGGCCACACTGAAGCTTTCTTT
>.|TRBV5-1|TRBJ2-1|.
CASTRRGTEQFF
TGCGCCAGCACCCGCCGGGGAACTGAGCAGTTCTTC
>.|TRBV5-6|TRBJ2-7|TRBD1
CASSFTPGQGTYEQYF
TGTGCCAGCAGCTTCACACCGGGACAGGGAACCTACGAGCAGTACTTC
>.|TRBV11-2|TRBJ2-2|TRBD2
CASSLILAGTGELFF
TGTGCCAGCAGCTTGATACTAGCGGGGACCGGGGAGCTGTTTTTT
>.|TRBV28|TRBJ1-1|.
CASAPSRGNTEAFF
TGTGCCAGCGCTCCTTCCAGGGGGAACACTGAAGCTTTCTTT
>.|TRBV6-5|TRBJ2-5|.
CASSQTYGGGETQYF
TGTGCCAGCAGTCAAACCTACGGGGGAGGTGAGACCCAGTACTTC
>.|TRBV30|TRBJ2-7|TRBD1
CAWTPRDRPYEQYF
TGTGCCTGGACCCCCCGGGACAGACCCTACGAGCAGTACTTC
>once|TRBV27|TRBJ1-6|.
CASSLFGSSYNSPLHF
TGTGCCAGCAGTTTATTCGGGAGCTCCTATAATTCACCCCTCCACTTT
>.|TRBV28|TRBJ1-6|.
CASSLARLLDSPLHF
TGTGCCAGCAGTTTGGCACGCCTCCTAGATTCACCCCTCCACTTT
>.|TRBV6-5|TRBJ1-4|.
CASSYRGPVHPSKLFF
TGTGCCAGCAGTTACCGCGGTCCCGTCCACCCGTCAAAACTGTTTTTT
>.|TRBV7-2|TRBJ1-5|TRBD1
CASSFFQGEKPQHF
TGTGCCAGCAGTTTTTTTCAGGGGGAGAAGCCCCAGCATTTT
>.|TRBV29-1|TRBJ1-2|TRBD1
CSVRQGTNYGYTF
TGCAGCGTGAGACAGGGGACTAACTATGGCTACACCTTC
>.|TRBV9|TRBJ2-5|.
CASSLRDSQETQYF
TGTGCCAGCAGCCTGCGGGACAGCCAAGAGACCCAGTACTTC
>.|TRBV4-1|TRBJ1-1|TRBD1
CASAQGLNTEAFF
TGCGCCAGCGCACAGGGGCTCAACACTGAAGCTTTCTTT
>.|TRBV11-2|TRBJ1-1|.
CASSQPAEDTEAFF
TGTGCCAGCAGCCAACCGGCTGAGGACACTGAAGCTTTCTTT
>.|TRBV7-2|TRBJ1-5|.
CASSPRGGRTSNQPQHF
TGTGCCAGCAGCCCCCGGGGGGGGAGAACTAGCAATCAGCCCCAGCATTTT
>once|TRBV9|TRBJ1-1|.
CASSPQVGNQLGEAFF
TGTGCCAGCAGCCCCCAGGTTGGTAACCAGTTGGGTGAAGCTTTCTTT
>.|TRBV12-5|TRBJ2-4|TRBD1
CASGLGRTGGEAKNIQYF
TGTGCTAGTGGTTTGGGGAGGACAGGGGGAGAGGCCAAAAACATTCAGTACTTC
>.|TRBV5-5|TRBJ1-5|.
CASSFFLRRRVEGGNQPQHF
TGTGCCAGCAGCTTTTTTCTCCGGCGACGGGTCGAGGGGGGCAATCAGCCCCAGCATTTT
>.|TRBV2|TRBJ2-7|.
CATRTGGFGEQYF
TGTGCCACCCGGACTGGAGGATTCGGCGAGCAGTACTTC
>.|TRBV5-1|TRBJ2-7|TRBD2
CASSPRLAGAYEQYF
TGCGCCAGCAGCCCGAGACTAGCGGGGGCCTACGAGCAGTACTTC
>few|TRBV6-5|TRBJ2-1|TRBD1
CASCSSGQGTNEQFF
TGTGCCAGCTGCTCTTCGGGACAGGGCACCAATGAGCAGTTCTTC
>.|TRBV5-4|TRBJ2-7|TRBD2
CASSRTSGGSYEQYF
TGTGCCAGCAGCCGAACAAGCGGGGGGTCCTACGAGCAGTACTTC
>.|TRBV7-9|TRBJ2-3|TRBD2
CASSQTSGGSSDTQYF
TGTGCCAGCAGCCAAACTAGCGGGGGGTCTTCAGATACGCAGTATTTT
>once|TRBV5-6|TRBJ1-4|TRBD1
CASSLQGQGHEKLFF
TGTGCCAGCAGCTTGCAGGGACAGGGGCATGAAAAACTGTTTTTT
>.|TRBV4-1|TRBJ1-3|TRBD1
CASSQETGLSGNTIYF
TGCGCCAGCAGCCAGGAGACAGGGTTATCTGGAAACACCATATATTTT
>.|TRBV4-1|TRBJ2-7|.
CASSQVSGNTYEQYF
TGCGCCAGCAGCCAAGTGTCCGGGAATACCTACGAGCAGTACTTC
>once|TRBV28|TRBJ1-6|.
CASSLAASYNSPLHF
TGTGCCAGCAGTTTAGCGGCCTCCTATAATTCACCCCTCCACTTT
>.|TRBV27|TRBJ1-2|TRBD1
CASGQGAYGYTF
TGTGCATCCGGGCAGGGGGCCTATGGCTACACCTTC
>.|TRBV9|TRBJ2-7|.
CASSAGAGDIYEQYF
TGTGCCAGCAGCGCAGGAGCCGGGGACATCTACGAGCAGTACTTC
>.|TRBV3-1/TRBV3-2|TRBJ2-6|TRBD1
CASSLYKGQGARGANVLTF
TGTGCCAGCAGCCTATATAAGGGACAGGGGGCACGAGGGGCCAACGTCCTGACTTTC
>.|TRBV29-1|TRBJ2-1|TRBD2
CSVDGLAGEALVFDEQFF
TGCAGCGTTGACGGCCTAGCGGGGGAGGCCTTGGTTTTCGATGAGCAGTTCTTC
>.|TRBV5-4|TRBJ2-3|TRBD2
CASSQGLAGGPLTDTQYF
TGTGCCAGCAGCCAGGGACTAGCGGGGGGGCCTCTCACAGATACGCAGTATTTT